This T cell receptor beta chain was obtained from a study of tumor and adjacent non-tumor tissue in lung cancer. Across the whole study: Patients comprised roughly 12 adenocarcinoma, a couple of squamous cell carcinoma and 1 small cell lung cancer. Aged roughly 30 to 85 years, patients included 9 to 11 men and roughly 5 women with stage I to III disease. Findings of the study overall: In normal lung, the top 100 clones were significantly more dominant than in tumor.

This sample's RNA came from whole unsorted tissue. Distant lung tissue was collected more than 3 cm away from the tumor edge. As to this clonotype: Its antigen is still unknown. A much more abundant neighbour one base away suggests this may be a read error.

A modified ARM-PCR protocol with three rounds of nested PCR amplified TCRbeta. TCRdb used MiXCR to reprocess the multiplex PCR reads, holding one entry per CDR3 protein. The sample records 60,000 to 90,000 distinct CDR3 sequences, under 70% being singletons. The clonotype comes from a woman in her forties or fifties with non-small cell lung cancer. Source material: distant non-tumor lung tissue.

The CDR3 protein is CASSFSGTSGRSYNEQFF. The CDR3 region has the DNA TGTGCCAGCAGCTTTTCCGGGACTAGCGGGAGGTCTTACAATGAGCAGTTCTTC. This chain uses TRBV7-3 with TRBJ2-1, with 15 bases identical to TRBD2. Per germline, CDR1 SGHTA and CDR2 FQGTGA. Unmatched junction bases numbered 7, after V lost 3 bases and J lost 4 bases. There are 18 residues in the CDR3.